This T cell receptor beta chain is from a study of vaccination effects on CD4 cells after COVID-19. Background on the study: Post-vaccine sample collection fell at a median of 72 days after the second dose. Roughly 2 million PBMC per well were cultured with 9 to 10 IU/ml IL-2 and 8 to 10 ug/ml peptides.

Study results and limitations: In healthy vaccinees, only 1 of 255 vaccine-induced clones cross-reacted with common cold coronaviruses.

On this clone: Its specificity is unknown.

The repertoire was sequenced with immunoSEQ multiplex PCR; TCRdb's copy has only in-frame clones and lacks some. Here the sample spans about 40,000 clones, around 66% being singletons. Between days 10 and 11 of culture, CD4+ T cells were separated out. Participants were given two doses of BNT162b2 or mRNA-1273 vaccine. Half of the medium was exchanged for IL-2 medium on both days 3 and 7. CDR1 LGHNA and CDR2 YNFKEQ come from the germline V gene. The CDR3 loop spans 14 amino acids. V lost 0 bases, J lost 2 bases, and 7 bases lay in between. The receptor comes from a human donor who received a COVID-19 vaccine. The specimen comprised CD4+ T cells from PBMCs cultured without peptide, sampled after COVID-19 vaccination. J is TRBJ1-2 and V is TRBV4-2; D is undetermined. The CDR3 reads CASSQDALNYGYTF. The DNA of the CDR3 is TGTGCCAGCAGCCAAGATGCATTAAACTATGGCTACACCTTC.